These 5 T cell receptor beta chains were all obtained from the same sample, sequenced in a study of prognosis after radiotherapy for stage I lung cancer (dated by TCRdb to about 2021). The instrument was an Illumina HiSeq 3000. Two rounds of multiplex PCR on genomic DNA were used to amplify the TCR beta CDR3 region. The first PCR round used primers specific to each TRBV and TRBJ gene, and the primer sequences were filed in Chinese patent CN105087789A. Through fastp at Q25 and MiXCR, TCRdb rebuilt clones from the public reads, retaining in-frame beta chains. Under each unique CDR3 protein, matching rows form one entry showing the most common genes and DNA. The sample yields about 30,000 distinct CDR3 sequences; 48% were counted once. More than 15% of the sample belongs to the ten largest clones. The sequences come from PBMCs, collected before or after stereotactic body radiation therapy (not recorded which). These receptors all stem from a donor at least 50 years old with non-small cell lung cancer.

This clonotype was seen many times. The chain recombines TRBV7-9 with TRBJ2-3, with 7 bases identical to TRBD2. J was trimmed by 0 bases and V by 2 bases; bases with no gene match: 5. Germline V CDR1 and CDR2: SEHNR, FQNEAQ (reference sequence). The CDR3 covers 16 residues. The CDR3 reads CASSLSPGLSTDTQYF. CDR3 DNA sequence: TGTGCCAGCAGCTTAAGCCCGGGACTAAGCACAGATACGCAGTATTTT.

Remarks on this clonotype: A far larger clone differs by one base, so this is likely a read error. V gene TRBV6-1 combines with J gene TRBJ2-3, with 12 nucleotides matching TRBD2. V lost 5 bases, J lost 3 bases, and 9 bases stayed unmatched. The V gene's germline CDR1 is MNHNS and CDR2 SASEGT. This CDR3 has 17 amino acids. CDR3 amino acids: CASSYHLAGGPTDTQYF. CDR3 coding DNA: TGTGCCAGCAGTTACCACCTAGCGGGAGGGCCTACAGATACGCAGTATTTT.

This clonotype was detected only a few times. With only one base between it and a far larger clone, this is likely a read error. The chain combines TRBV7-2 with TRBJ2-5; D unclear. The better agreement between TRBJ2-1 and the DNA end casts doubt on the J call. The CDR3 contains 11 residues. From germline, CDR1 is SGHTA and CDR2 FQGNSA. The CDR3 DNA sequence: TGTGCCAGCAGCTTTCGCAATGAGCAGTTCTTC. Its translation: CASSFRNEQFF.

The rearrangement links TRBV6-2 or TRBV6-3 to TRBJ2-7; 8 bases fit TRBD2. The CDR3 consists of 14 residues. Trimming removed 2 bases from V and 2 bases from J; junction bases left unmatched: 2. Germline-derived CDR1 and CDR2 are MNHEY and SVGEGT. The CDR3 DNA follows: TGTGCCAGCAGTTACGAAGCGGGAGCCTACGAGCAGTACTTC. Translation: CASSYEAGAYEQYF.

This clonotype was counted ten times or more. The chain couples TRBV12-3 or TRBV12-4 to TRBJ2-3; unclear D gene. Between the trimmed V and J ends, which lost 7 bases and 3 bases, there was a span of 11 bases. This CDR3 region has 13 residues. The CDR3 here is CASKRDLTDTQYF. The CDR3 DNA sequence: TGTGCCAGCAAAAGAGACCTAACAGATACGCAGTATTTT.